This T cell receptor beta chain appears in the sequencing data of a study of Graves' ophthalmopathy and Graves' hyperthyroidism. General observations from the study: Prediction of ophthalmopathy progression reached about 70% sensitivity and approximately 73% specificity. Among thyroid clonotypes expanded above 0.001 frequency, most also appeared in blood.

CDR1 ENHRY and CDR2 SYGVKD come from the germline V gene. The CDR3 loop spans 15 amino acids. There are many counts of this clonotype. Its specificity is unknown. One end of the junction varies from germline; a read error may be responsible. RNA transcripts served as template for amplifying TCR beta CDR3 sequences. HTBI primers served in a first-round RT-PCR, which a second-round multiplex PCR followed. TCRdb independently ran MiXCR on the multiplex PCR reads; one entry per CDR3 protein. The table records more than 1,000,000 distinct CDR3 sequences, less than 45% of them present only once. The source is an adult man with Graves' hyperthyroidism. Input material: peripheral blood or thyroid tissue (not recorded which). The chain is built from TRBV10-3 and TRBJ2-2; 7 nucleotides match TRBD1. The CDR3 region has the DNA TGTGCCATCAGTTACAGGGGTGGAGACACCAGGGAGCTGTTTTTT. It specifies CAISYRGGDTRELFF.